A selection of T cell receptor beta chains follows, all from one sample in a study of T cell responses to AZD1222 COVID-19 vaccine. The data were produced by immunoSEQ multiplex PCR, yet TCRdb's version contains in-frame clones alone and is incomplete. The table lists some 200,000 clones, 88% of them singletons. The specimen was peripheral blood, collected 28 days after the second AZD1222 dose. The receptors shown here come from an adult who received the AZD1222 COVID-19 vaccine. CDR3s include the opening cysteine and the closing phenylalanine or tryptophan. D genes are given only for firm matches. A row's size may be missing; if present it is once, few, many or a size class.

J: TRBJ1-5; V: TRBV5-6; D: -; size: -; length: 14; DNA: TGTGCCAGCAGCTTGGTTGCTAGCAATCAGCCCCAGCATTTT; CDR3: CASSLVASNQPQHF
J: TRBJ1-2; V: TRBV4-3; D: -; size: few; length: 13; DNA: TGCGCCAGCAGCCAAGCAGGGTTCTATGGCTACACCTTC; CDR3: CASSQAGFYGYTF
J: TRBJ2-2; V: TRBV29-1; D: TRBD1; size: -; length: 17; DNA: TGCAGCGTTGATAAGACAGGGGATCCTTCGGACACCGGGGAGCTGTTTTTT; CDR3: CSVDKTGDPSDTGELFF
J: TRBJ1-5; V: TRBV27; D: -; size: -; length: 14; DNA: TGTGCCAGCAGCCGGGACGTAAGCAATCAGCCCCAGCATTTT; CDR3: CASSRDVSNQPQHF
J: TRBJ1-3; V: TRBV5-1; D: -; size: -; length: 13; DNA: TGCGCCAGCAGCTTGGCGGGGGGGAACACCATATATTTT; CDR3: CASSLAGGNTIYF
J: TRBJ2-7; V: TRBV29-1; D: TRBD2; size: -; length: 19; DNA: TGCAGCGTGGTCGGACTGGGACACAAGACTAGCGGGAGGGCCTACGAGCAGTACTTC; CDR3: CSVVGLGHKTSGRAYEQYF
J: TRBJ2-7; V: TRBV4-3; D: -; size: few; length: 15; DNA: TGCGCCAGCAGCCAAGAGCCCTATTTCCCCTACGAGCAGTACTTC; CDR3: CASSQEPYFPYEQYF
J: TRBJ1-2; V: TRBV7-2; D: -; size: -; length: 15; DNA: TGTGCCAGCAGCTTCAAAGGGGCAGAAAATTATGGCTACACCTTC; CDR3: CASSFKGAENYGYTF
J: TRBJ2-5; V: TRBV28; D: -; size: -; length: 13; DNA: TGTGCCAGCAGTTTGATCAGATTGGAGACCCAGTACTTC; CDR3: CASSLIRLETQYF
J: TRBJ2-7; V: TRBV3-1/TRBV3-2; D: -; size: -; length: 15; DNA: TGTGCCAGCAGCCAAGCCAGACTAGGGGACCACGAGCAGTACTTC; CDR3: CASSQARLGDHEQYF
J: TRBJ2-3; V: TRBV14; D: -; size: -; length: 15; DNA: TGTGCCAGCAGCCTCACAGGCTCTAGCACAGATACGCAGTATTTT; CDR3: CASSLTGSSTDTQYF
J: TRBJ2-1; V: TRBV9; D: TRBD2; size: -; length: 16; DNA: TGTGCCAGCAGCGTAGGGCTAGCGGGAGGGTACAATGAGCAGTTCTTC; CDR3: CASSVGLAGGYNEQFF
J: TRBJ2-3; V: TRBV10-1; D: -; size: -; length: 16; DNA: TGCGCCAGCAGTGACACAGGGTCAGCAGGGACAGATACGCAGTATTTT; CDR3: CASSDTGSAGTDTQYF
J: TRBJ2-5; V: TRBV7-2; D: -; size: -; length: 11; DNA: TGTGCCAGCAGCGCTGGGGAGACCCAGTACTTC; CDR3: CASSAGETQYF
J: TRBJ2-3; V: TRBV19; D: -; size: -; length: 14; DNA: TGTGCCAGTACCGTCCCGGGAGTGATAGATACGCAGTATTTT; CDR3: CASTVPGVIDTQYF
J: TRBJ2-5; V: TRBV25-1; D: -; size: -; length: 14; DNA: TGTGCCAGCAGTCCCTGGGGGTTGGTGGAGACCCAGTACTTC; CDR3: CASSPWGLVETQYF
J: TRBJ1-2; V: TRBV19; D: TRBD1; size: -; length: 14; DNA: TGTGCCAGTAGTTCGACAGGGGCTCGCTATGGCTACACCTTC; CDR3: CASSSTGARYGYTF
J: TRBJ2-5; V: TRBV4-2; D: TRBD2; size: -; length: 17; DNA: TGTGCCAGCAGCCAAGATGGAGGGACTAGCGGGACGGAGACCCAGTACTTC; CDR3: CASSQDGGTSGTETQYF
J: TRBJ2-7; V: TRBV24-1; D: -; size: -; length: 15; DNA: TGTGCCACCAGTGGCTCCGGGCAGGGACCCTACGAGCAGTACTTC; CDR3: CATSGSGQGPYEQYF
J: TRBJ1-5; V: TRBV14; D: -; size: -; length: 13; DNA: TGTGCCAGCAGCCAAGACCAAAATCAGCCCCAGCATTTT; CDR3: CASSQDQNQPQHF
J: TRBJ2-2; V: TRBV9; D: TRBD2; size: -; length: 15; DNA: TGTGCCAGCAGCGGCGGGAGTCATGGCACCGGGGAGCTGTTTTTT; CDR3: CASSGGSHGTGELFF
J: TRBJ2-1; V: TRBV7-3; D: TRBD1; size: -; length: 14; DNA: TGTGCCAGCAGTTTACCGGGACAGGGGGTTGAGCAGTTCTTC; CDR3: CASSLPGQGVEQFF
J: TRBJ2-7; V: TRBV6-5; D: -; size: -; length: 16; DNA: TGTGCCAGCAGTTACTCGAAGGTAGCAACTGGGTCTGAGCAGTACTTC; CDR3: CASSYSKVATGSEQYF
J: TRBJ2-1; V: TRBV11-1; D: TRBD1; size: -; length: 14; DNA: TGTGCCAGCAGCCCCGGACAGGGCTACAATGAGCAGTTCTTC; CDR3: CASSPGQGYNEQFF
J: TRBJ1-3; V: TRBV4-3; D: -; size: -; length: 16; DNA: TGCGCCAGCAGCCCCTCAGCAGGGGTGGCTGGAAACACCATATATTTT; CDR3: CASSPSAGVAGNTIYF
J: TRBJ2-7; V: TRBV2; D: -; size: few; length: 14; DNA: TGTGCCAGCAGTGCGGACTTCACCATGGGGGAGCAGTACTTC; CDR3: CASSADFTMGEQYF
J: TRBJ2-1; V: TRBV7-3; D: TRBD2; size: -; length: 13; DNA: TGTGCCACTGGGACTAGCGGAGGAGGGGAGCAGTTCTTC; CDR3: CATGTSGGGEQFF
J: TRBJ2-3; V: TRBV11-1; D: -; size: -; length: 12; DNA: TGTGCCAGCAGTCAACGCGGGGATACGCAGTATTTT; CDR3: CASSQRGDTQYF
J: TRBJ2-2; V: TRBV6-5; D: -; size: -; length: 13; DNA: TGTGCCGGGGGACTCCAGAACACCGGGGAGCTGTTTTTT; CDR3: CAGGLQNTGELFF
J: TRBJ1-1; V: TRBV6-5; D: -; size: -; length: 14; DNA: TGTGCCAGCAGTTGGGTCCCGGGGAACACTGAAGCTTTCTTT; CDR3: CASSWVPGNTEAFF
J: TRBJ2-3; V: TRBV28; D: -; size: few; length: 12; DNA: TGTGCCAGCAGTTTCTCCGGGGATACGCAGTATTTT; CDR3: CASSFSGDTQYF
J: TRBJ1-6; V: TRBV6-5; D: -; size: -; length: 13; DNA: TGTGCCAGCTCGGGAAAAGGGAATTCACCCCTCCACTTT; CDR3: CASSGKGNSPLHF
J: TRBJ2-1; V: TRBV7-3; D: -; size: few; length: 15; DNA: TGTGCCAGCAGCCTCGGTTTTAGCTCCTACAATGAGCAGTTCTTC; CDR3: CASSLGFSSYNEQFF
J: TRBJ1-1; V: TRBV19; D: -; size: -; length: 12; DNA: TGTGCCAGTAGTACAGGGAACACTGAAGCTTTCTTT; CDR3: CASSTGNTEAFF
J: TRBJ2-2; V: TRBV10-3; D: -; size: -; length: 13; DNA: TGTGCCGCTAAGGGGGGGAACACCGGGGAGCTGTTTTTT; CDR3: CAAKGGNTGELFF
J: TRBJ1-5; V: TRBV10-3; D: -; size: few; length: 16; DNA: TGTGCCATCAGTGAGTCGCAGGGCCCAACATTTCAGCCCCAGCATTTT; CDR3: CAISESQGPTFQPQHF